This is a list of T cell receptor beta chains from one sample in a study of shared clonotypes between healthy human individuals. Generated by immunoSEQ multiplex PCR, the TCRdb table keeps only in-frame clones and is missing some. Among roughly 600,000 clones listed, roughly 98% were seen once. Material for sequencing was naive CD8+ T cells sorted from blood. The receptors here all came from a young man in good health. The CDR3 runs from the conserved cysteine through the conserved F or W. The order of the fields is clone size, J gene, D gene, V gene, CDR3 protein, CDR3 DNA. The D gene is left open where the match is weak. Expanded clones get a size class; other rows say once, few or many, or leave the size out.

>NA|TRBJ1-5|TRBD1|TRBV2
CASSEATGYGQPQHF
TGTGCCAGCAGTGAAGCGACAGGGTATGGTCAGCCCCAGCATTTT
>NA|TRBJ2-2|NA|TRBV11-1
CASSTPAGAWSGELFF
TGTGCCAGCAGCACCCCGGCAGGGGCCTGGTCCGGGGAGCTGTTTTTT
>NA|TRBJ2-7|NA|TRBV11-3
CASSFSSGAAYEQYF
TGTGCCAGCAGCTTCTCCTCGGGGGCAGCCTACGAGCAGTACTTC
>NA|TRBJ2-1|TRBD2|TRBV5-1
CASSPQGLAGSDEQFF
TGCGCCAGCAGCCCCCAAGGACTAGCGGGAAGCGATGAGCAGTTCTTC
>NA|TRBJ2-5|NA|TRBV28
CASTPGTGRQETQYF
TGTGCCAGCACCCCCGGGACGGGCCGTCAAGAGACCCAGTACTTC
>NA|TRBJ2-2|NA|TRBV6-1
CAIKFNTGELFF
TGTGCCATCAAATTTAACACCGGGGAGCTGTTTTTT
>NA|TRBJ2-7|NA|TRBV7-3
CASSALGDEEQYF
TGTGCCAGCAGCGCCCTGGGGGATGAGGAGCAGTACTTC
>NA|TRBJ2-1|TRBD2|TRBV2
CASSDRAGVRGNEQFF
TGTGCCAGCAGTGATCGTGCGGGAGTAAGAGGGAATGAGCAGTTCTTC
>NA|TRBJ1-5|NA|TRBV7-9
CASSDGVPSNQPQHF
TGTGCCAGCAGCGACGGGGTTCCGAGCAATCAGCCCCAGCATTTT
>NA|TRBJ2-7|NA|TRBV2
CASIRGLSEQYF
TGTGCCAGCATACGGGGCCTGAGCGAGCAGTACTTC
>once|TRBJ2-6|NA|TRBV2
CASRRRHWKAGANVLTF
TGTGCCAGCAGGAGGCGGCACTGGAAGGCTGGGGCCAACGTCCTGACTTTC
>once|TRBJ1-1|NA|TRBV27
CASSTQLRVGRDTEAFF
TGTGCCAGCAGTACCCAACTTAGGGTCGGGCGAGACACTGAAGCTTTCTTT
>NA|TRBJ1-1|NA|TRBV6-6
CASRPGVYTEAFF
TGTGCCAGCAGACCAGGGGTGTACACTGAAGCTTTCTTT
>once|TRBJ1-4|NA|TRBV19
CASGTGDRYPTTNEKLFF
TGTGCCAGCGGAACTGGAGACAGATACCCGACAACTAATGAAAAACTGTTTTTT
>NA|TRBJ2-7|TRBD1|TRBV27
CASSLSVTGAYEQYF
TGTGCCAGCAGTTTATCAGTGACAGGGGCCTACGAGCAGTACTTC
>NA|TRBJ1-3|NA|TRBV18
CASSPGAAGNTIYF
TGTGCCAGCTCACCGGGGGCGGCTGGAAACACCATATATTTT
>NA|TRBJ2-1|TRBD1|TRBV9
CASSPWDSASYNEQFF
TGTGCCAGCAGCCCGTGGGACAGCGCCTCCTACAATGAGCAGTTCTTC
>NA|TRBJ2-7|TRBD2|TRBV5-1
CASGVGLAGRYEQYF
TGCGCCAGCGGAGTAGGACTAGCGGGACGCTACGAGCAGTACTTC
>NA|TRBJ1-1|NA|TRBV5-1
CASVRAGGVNTEAFF
TGCGCCAGCGTAAGGGCAGGAGGGGTGAACACTGAAGCTTTCTTT
>NA|TRBJ2-7|NA|TRBV7-9
CASSPSTRGRFTGGQYF
TGTGCCAGCAGCCCGTCCACGCGGGGCAGGTTTACAGGCGGGCAGTACTTC
>NA|TRBJ2-7|TRBD1|TRBV28
CASIKQGEPYEQYF
TGTGCCAGCATTAAACAGGGGGAACCCTACGAGCAGTACTTC
>NA|TRBJ1-1|TRBD1|TRBV19
CASRQTGGTEAFF
TGTGCCAGTAGACAAACAGGGGGCACTGAAGCTTTCTTT
>NA|TRBJ2-7|NA|TRBV7-8
CASSPNPGVYEQYF
TGTGCCAGCAGCCCGAACCCGGGAGTCTACGAGCAGTACTTC
>NA|TRBJ2-7|TRBD2|TRBV2
CASSAIGGRASLNEQYF
TGTGCCAGCAGTGCTATAGGTGGGAGGGCCAGTTTAAACGAGCAGTACTTC
>once|TRBJ2-7|NA|TRBV27
CASSLSIYEQYF
TGTGCCAGCAGTTTATCAATCTACGAGCAGTACTTC
>NA|TRBJ2-1|NA|TRBV29-1
CSVVDSRFSTYNEQFF
TGCAGCGTGGTGGACAGTCGATTCTCAACCTACAATGAGCAGTTCTTC
>NA|TRBJ1-1|NA|TRBV4-1
CASSQDINTEAFF
TGCGCCAGCAGCCAAGATATCAACACTGAAGCTTTCTTT
>NA|TRBJ2-1|NA|TRBV4-2
CASSQLIRLEDSSYNEQFF
TGTGCCAGCAGCCAACTCATCAGACTGGAGGACAGCTCCTACAATGAGCAGTTCTTC
>NA|TRBJ2-7|NA|TRBV4-1
CASSQGQGIAYEQYF
TGCGCCAGCAGCCAAGGCCAGGGGATAGCCTACGAGCAGTACTTC